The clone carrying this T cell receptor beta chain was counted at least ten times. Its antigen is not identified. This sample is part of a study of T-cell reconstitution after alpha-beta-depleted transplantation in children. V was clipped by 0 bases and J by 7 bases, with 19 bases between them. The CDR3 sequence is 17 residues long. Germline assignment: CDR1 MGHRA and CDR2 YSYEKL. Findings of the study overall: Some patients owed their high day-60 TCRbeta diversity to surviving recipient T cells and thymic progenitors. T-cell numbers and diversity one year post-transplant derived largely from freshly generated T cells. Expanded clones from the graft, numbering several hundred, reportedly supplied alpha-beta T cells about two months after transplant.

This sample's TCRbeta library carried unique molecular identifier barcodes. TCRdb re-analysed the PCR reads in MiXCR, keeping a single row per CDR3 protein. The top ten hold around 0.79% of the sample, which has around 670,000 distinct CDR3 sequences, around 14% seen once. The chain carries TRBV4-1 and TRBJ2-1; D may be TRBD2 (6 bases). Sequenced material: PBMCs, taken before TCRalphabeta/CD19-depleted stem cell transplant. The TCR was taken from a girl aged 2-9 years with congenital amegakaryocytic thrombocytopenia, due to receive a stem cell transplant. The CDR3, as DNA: TGCGCCAGCAGCCAAGATGGGGGGATTGGGCTGGGGAATGAGCAGTTCTTC. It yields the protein CASSQDGGIGLGNEQFF.